The TCR beta chain under discussion was sequenced for a study of Ad26.COV2.S vaccination and SARS-CoV-2 variants. Treatment: roughly 18 received Ad26.COV2.S at low or high dose, single or two shots; roughly 5 received placebo; per-sample allocation not given. Specimens were obtained on day 63 following the first vaccine or placebo injection. Built on an Ad26 vector, the vaccine expressed Wuhan-strain SARS-CoV-2 spike. CDR3 size: 14 residues. V shed 1 base, J shed 5 bases, and the junction held 4 bases outside the gene matches. The germline V gene encodes CDR1 SGHVS and CDR2 FQNEAQ. Profiling relied on immunoSEQ multiplex PCR, and the TCRdb table lists in-frame clones only, not all of them. The data hold roughly 350,000 clones, with around nine tenths observed a single time.

The V call is TRBV7-8, the J call TRBJ1-2, with 7 positions matching TRBD1. The sequence was collected from a person aged 18-65 years who received the Ad26.COV2.S COVID-19 vaccine or a placebo. Sequencing was performed on peripheral blood, taken in a trial of Ad26.COV2.S vaccine versus placebo. The CDR3 sequence: CASSLGRGQYGYTF. Here the CDR3 DNA reads TGTGCCAGCAGCTTAGGACGGGGACAGTATGGCTACACCTTC.